One and the same sample provided the 10 T cell receptor beta chains below, sequenced in a study of T cells in Graves' hyperthyroidism and ophthalmopathy. The CDR3 regions of TCR beta were amplified from RNA transcripts. When the TCR CDR3 underwent first-round RT-PCR, the HTBI primer set was used. Via MiXCR, TCRdb re-called the multiplex PCR reads, giving one row per CDR3 protein. The table lists approximately 620,000 distinct CDR3 sequences, more than 11% of them singletons. Sequences were obtained from blood. The receptor source for this set is a woman in her 30s with Graves' hyperthyroidism that later progressed to Graves' ophthalmopathy.

This clonotype was detected only a few times. The chain employs TRBV6-2 or TRBV6-3 and TRBJ1-2; possibly TRBD1 for D (5 bases). V was cut by 7 bases and J by 2 bases, with 17 bases left in between. The CDR3 sequence is 15 residues long. CDR1 is MNHEY, CDR2 SVGEGT, per germline. This chain's CDR3 is CASTIGWGTNYGYTF. CDR3 DNA: TGTGCCAGCACTATAGGGTGGGGGACCAACTATGGCTACACCTTC.

The table lists this clonotype with many counts. CDR3 in amino acids: CASRGGAGGRGTEAFF. The CDR3 nucleotides are TGTGCCAGCAGGGGCGGGGCAGGGGGAAGGGGCACTGAAGCTTTCTTT. The chain couples TRBV6-1 to TRBJ1-1; TRBD1 aligns across 7 bases. CDR1 is MNHNS and CDR2 is SASEGT in the germline V gene. The CDR3 extends over 16 amino acids. J lost 4 bases, V lost 6 bases, and 14 bases had no gene match.

This chain uses TRBV20-1 with TRBJ1-2; 9 positions agree with TRBD1. Trimming took 5 bases from V and 4 from J; bases not matched to a gene: 14. CDR3 length: 16 amino acids. In germline, CDR1 is DFQATT, CDR2 SNEGSKA (reference sequence). The CDR3 is CSARPGQGSSGYGYTF. In nucleotides, the CDR3 is TGCAGTGCTCGTCCGGGACAGGGATCCTCGGGCTATGGCTACACCTTC.

The chain is built from TRBV4-1 and TRBJ1-5, with a tentative D call TRBD1 (6 bases). The CDR3 has 14 amino acids. CDR1 is MGHRA, CDR2 YSYEKL, per germline. Trimming left V 4 bases short and J 11 bases short, with 18 bases between. The CDR3 spells CASSPRNGQGTQHF. The CDR3 DNA reads TGCGCCAGCAGCCCTCGGAACGGCCAGGGGACCCAGCATTTT.

This clonotype was counted at least ten times. This rearrangement joins TRBV12-3 or TRBV12-4 to TRBJ1-1; 8 bases are shared with TRBD1. This CDR3 spans 17 amino acids. Unmatched junction bases numbered 12, after V lost 6 bases and J lost 0 bases. CDR3 sequence reads: CASSRDRGYVMNTEAFF. Here the CDR3 DNA reads TGTGCCAGCAGCCGAGACAGGGGCTATGTCATGAACACTGAAGCTTTCTTT.

This clonotype was observed at least ten times. V usage is TRBV28 and J usage is TRBJ2-1, with D possibly being TRBD2 (6 bases). This CDR3 has 14 residues. V lost 5 bases to trimming and J lost 5 bases, with 13 bases between them. Per the germline V gene, CDR1 is MDHEN and CDR2 is SYDVKM. CDR3 sequence reads: CASSRLVENNEQFF. The CDR3 nucleotides are TGTGCCAGCAGTCGACTAGTCGAAAACAATGAGCAGTTCTTC.

This clonotype turned up a few times. J is TRBJ1-4 and V is TRBV20-1; 9 bases fit TRBD1. V shed 6 bases and J 0 bases; nucleotides not matched to a gene: 14. This CDR3 has 18 amino acids. Germline lookup yields CDR1 DFQATT and CDR2 SNEGSKA (reference sequence). CDR3 nucleotide sequence: TGCAGTGCCGACTCCCCCGGGACAGGGTGGGCAACTAATGAAAAACTGTTTTTT. This translates into CSADSPGTGWATNEKLFF.

The sample holds many counts of this clonotype. The chain recombines TRBV3-1 with TRBJ2-1, with TRBD2 matching over 9 bases. The germline V gene has CDR1 LGHDT and CDR2 YNNKEL (reference sequence). The CDR3 totals 15 residues. With 4 bases clipped from V and 5 bases from J, the junction kept 6 bases outside the gene matches. The CDR3 coding sequence is TGTGCCAGCAGCCTTCGGCGGGAGGGCCACAATGAGCAGTTCTTC. Its translation is CASSLRREGHNEQFF.

This chain uses TRBV30 with TRBJ2-1; TRBD1 is a possible D gene (5 bases). This CDR3 comprises 14 residues. Trimming pared 0 bases from V and 8 bases from J, leaving 14 bases between. Germline assignment: CDR1 GTSNPN and CDR2 SVGIG (reference sequence). The CDR3 DNA reads TGTGCCTGGAGTGTACAAGGGGCATTAGATGAGCAGTTCTTC. Protein: CAWSVQGALDEQFF.

This clonotype was observed at least ten times. The chain combines TRBV28 with TRBJ2-2; 8 bases are shared with TRBD2. Germline V lookup: CDR1 MDHEN, CDR2 SYDVKM. Trimming took 6 bases from V and 1 from J; bases not matched to a gene: 7. This CDR3 comprises 16 residues. CDR3 DNA sequence: TGTGCCAGCAGGCTACAGACTAGCGAGAACACCGGGGAGCTGTTTTTT. Encoded protein: CASRLQTSENTGELFF.